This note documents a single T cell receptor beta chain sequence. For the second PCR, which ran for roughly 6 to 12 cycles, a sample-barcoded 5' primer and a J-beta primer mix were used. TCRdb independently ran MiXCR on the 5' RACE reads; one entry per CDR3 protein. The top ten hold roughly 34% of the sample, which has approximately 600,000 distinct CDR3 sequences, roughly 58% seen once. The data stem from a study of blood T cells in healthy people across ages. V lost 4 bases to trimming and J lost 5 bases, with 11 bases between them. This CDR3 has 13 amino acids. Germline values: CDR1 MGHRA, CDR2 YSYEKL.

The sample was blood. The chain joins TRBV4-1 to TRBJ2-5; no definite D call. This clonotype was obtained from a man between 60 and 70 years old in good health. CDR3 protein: CASSLNGPETQYF. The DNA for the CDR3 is TGCGCCAGCAGCCTAAACGGGCCGGAGACCCAGTACTTC.